A selection of T cell receptor beta chains follows, all from one sample in a study of metastatic and nonmetastatic thyroid tumors. From the PCR reads, TCRdb re-called clones with MiXCR. The sample has around 28,000 clones; about an eighth are singletons. Sequencing was carried out using blood. These receptors all stem from a female donor with papillary thyroid cancer or a benign thyroid nodule (not recorded which). Some clones in this sample may be carry-over from other donors' samples. Each CDR3 is given with its conserved first and last residue. Fields, in order: D gene, J gene, V gene, clone size, CDR3 DNA, CDR3 protein. The D gene is left open where the match is weak. Expanded clones get a size class; other rows say once, few or many, or leave the size out.

>TRBD1|TRBJ2-7|TRBV5-1|many
TGCGCCAGCAGCTTAGACACGACAGGGGGGTCCGAGCAGTACTTC
CASSLDTTGGSEQYF
>NA|TRBJ2-2|TRBV6-1|few
TGTGCCAGCAGGGTATCTCAAAACACCGGGGAGCTGTCTTTT
CASRVSQNTGELSF
>TRBD1|TRBJ1-2|TRBV28|many
TGTGCCAGCAGTTTGGACAGGGCACCTGGCTACACCTTC
CASSLDRAPGYTF
>NA|TRBJ2-7|TRBV3-1|many
TGTGCCAGCAGCCAAGATGGGCCCCTTCCCTCCTACGAGCAGTACTTC
CASSQDGPLPSYEQYF
>NA|TRBJ2-1|TRBV2|many
TGTGCCAGGAAAGGTGGGGACAAGGCTAGGCAGTTCTTC
CARKGGDKARQFF
>NA|TRBJ2-1|TRBV5-1|medium-sized
TGCGCCAGCAGCTTGGGAGCCCCCAATGAGCAGTTCTTC
CASSLGAPNEQFF
>NA|TRBJ1-2|TRBV19|many
TGTGCCAGCCTTGGACGTTATGGCTACACCTTC
CASLGRYGYTF
>TRBD1|TRBJ1-1|TRBV13|many
TGTGCCAGCAGCTTAGGCGACAGGGGAATGACTGAAGCTTTCTTT
CASSLGDRGMTEAFF
>NA|TRBJ2-7|TRBV20-1|NA
TGCAGTGCTAGAGAGGCTAAGGGGAACTACGAGCAGTACTTC
CSAREAKGNYEQYF
>TRBD1|TRBJ1-1|TRBV5-5|many
TGTGCCAGCACCATAGGACAGGGGGGTGGTGGCACTGAAGCTTTCTTT
CASTIGQGGGGTEAFF
>TRBD1|TRBJ1-5|TRBV27|many
TGTGCCAGCAGTTTAGAACAGGGGATCCAGCCCCAGCATTTT
CASSLEQGIQPQHF
>TRBD2|TRBJ2-7|TRBV7-2|medium-sized
TGTGCCAGCAGCTTACAGGGGGCTAGCGGGAGAGGGCAGTACTTC
CASSLQGASGRGQYF
>TRBD1|TRBJ2-5|TRBV2|many
TGTGCCAGCATTGAGGGACAGTACCAAGAGACCCAGTACTTC
CASIEGQYQETQYF
>NA|TRBJ1-5|TRBV20-1|many
TGCAGTGCTAGCTACAGGGTGGTCAATCAGCCCCAGCATTTT
CSASYRVVNQPQHF
>NA|TRBJ2-7|TRBV27|many
TGTGCCAGCAGTTACGCCTCCGGGGTAATCGTGGCCGAGCAGTACTTC
CASSYASGVIVAEQYF
>NA|TRBJ1-3|TRBV4-3|NA
TGCGCCAGCAGCCAAGATGCAGGTCTCTCTGGAAACACCATATATTTT
CASSQDAGLSGNTIYF
>TRBD2|TRBJ2-5|TRBV2|many
TGTGCCAGCCCTAGCGGAAACCAAGAGACCCAGTACTTC
CASPSGNQETQYF